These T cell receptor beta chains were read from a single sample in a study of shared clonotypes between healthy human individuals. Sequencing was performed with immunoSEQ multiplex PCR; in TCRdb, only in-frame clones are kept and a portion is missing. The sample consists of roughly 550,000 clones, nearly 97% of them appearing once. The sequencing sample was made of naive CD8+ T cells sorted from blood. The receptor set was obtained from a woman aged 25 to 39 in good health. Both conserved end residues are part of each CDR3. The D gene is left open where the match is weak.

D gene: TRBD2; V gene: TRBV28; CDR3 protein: CASSFSSIGGGLLDEQYF
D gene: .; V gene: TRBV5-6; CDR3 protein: CASSLWGGETQYF
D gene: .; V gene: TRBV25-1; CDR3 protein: CASSEFNPPSSYEQYF
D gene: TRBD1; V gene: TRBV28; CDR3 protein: CASSVQGAPNEKLFF
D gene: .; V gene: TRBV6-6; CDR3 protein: CASSYTGTYEQYF
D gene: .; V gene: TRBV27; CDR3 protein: CASSLMQGPNEQFF
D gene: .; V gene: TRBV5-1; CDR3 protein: CASSPRQPVDNEQFF
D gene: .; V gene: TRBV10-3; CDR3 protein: CAISDDGSGNTIYF
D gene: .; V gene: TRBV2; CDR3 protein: CAWRRNTGELFF
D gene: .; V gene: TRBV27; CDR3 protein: CASTSTDTQYF
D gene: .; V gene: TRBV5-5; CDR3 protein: CASSLAPIVIGDEQYF
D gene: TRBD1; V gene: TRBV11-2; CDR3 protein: CASSLQGAYEQYF
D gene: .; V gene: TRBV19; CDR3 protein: CATRNVGPVGRARSGTEAFF
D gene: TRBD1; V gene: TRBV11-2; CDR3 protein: CASSLGQGSSYEQYF
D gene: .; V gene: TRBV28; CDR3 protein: CASSPLPGGGNEQFF
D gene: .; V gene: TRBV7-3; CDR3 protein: CASGNGYGYTF
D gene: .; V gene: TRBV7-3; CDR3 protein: CASSLIGGWDEQFF
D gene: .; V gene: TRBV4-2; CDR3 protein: CASSQNWGSGANVLTF
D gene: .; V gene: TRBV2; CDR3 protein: CASSWAVAKNIQYF
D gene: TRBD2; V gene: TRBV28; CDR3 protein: CASSSMRRRESTDTQYF
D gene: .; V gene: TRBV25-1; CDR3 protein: CASSEFANPNYGYTF
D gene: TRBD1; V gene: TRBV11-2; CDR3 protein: CASSFGQAYEQYF
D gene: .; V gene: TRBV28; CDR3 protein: CASSFGREGYEQYF
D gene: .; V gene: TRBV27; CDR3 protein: CASSLRKGSGNTIYF
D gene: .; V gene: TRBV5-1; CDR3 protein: CASSLGGLGREKLFF
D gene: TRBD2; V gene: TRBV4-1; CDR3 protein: CASSQVGGSGRALNTDTQYF
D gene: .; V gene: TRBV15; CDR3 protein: CATSDRAYNEQFF
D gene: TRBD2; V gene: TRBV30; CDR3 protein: CAWNVAGGYNEQFF
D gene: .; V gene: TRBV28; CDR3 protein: CASSLSLSYEQYF
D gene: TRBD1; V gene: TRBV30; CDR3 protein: CAWSGGQRGNRYEQYF
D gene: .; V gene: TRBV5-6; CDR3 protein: CASTSDYIQETQYF
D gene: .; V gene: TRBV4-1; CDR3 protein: CASSQATGSEQYF
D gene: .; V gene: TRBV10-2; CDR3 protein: CASSLAVAYEQYF
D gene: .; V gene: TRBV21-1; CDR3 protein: CASSKPWGDTEAFF
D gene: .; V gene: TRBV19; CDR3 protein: CASSIDLTGSSYNEQFF
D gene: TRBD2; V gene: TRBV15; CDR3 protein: CATSRGAWREGVVYNEQFF
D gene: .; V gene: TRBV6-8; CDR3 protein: CASRRLGGDQPQHF
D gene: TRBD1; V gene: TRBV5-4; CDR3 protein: CASSLAGTAYEQYF
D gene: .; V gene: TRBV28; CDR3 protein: CASYNPNTDTQYF
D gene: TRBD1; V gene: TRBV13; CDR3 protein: CASSDRGHTEAFF
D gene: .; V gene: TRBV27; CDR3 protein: CASSMGQGTTYEQYF
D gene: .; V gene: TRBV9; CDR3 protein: CASSVAGVEYEQYF
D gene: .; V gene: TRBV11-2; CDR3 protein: CASSLRSYNEQFF
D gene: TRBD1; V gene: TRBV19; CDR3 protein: CASSIDGQGSYNEQFF
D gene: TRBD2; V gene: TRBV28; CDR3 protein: CASSSHSGIYYEQYF
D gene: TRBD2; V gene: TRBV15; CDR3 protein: CATSGTGSAGTSGVWRDYEQYF
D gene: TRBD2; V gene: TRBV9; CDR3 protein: CASSVAEAGGYTDTQYF
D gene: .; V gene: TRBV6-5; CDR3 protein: CASSYSKAYEQYF
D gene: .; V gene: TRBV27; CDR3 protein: CASSPNRSNQPQHF
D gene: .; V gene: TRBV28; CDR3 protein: CASSTQGTEAFF